The T cell receptor beta chain described here comes from a study of CD8+ T cells in alopecia areata. The V gene lost 3 bases and the J gene lost 5 bases, with 11 bases spanning the gap. Germline loops: CDR1 SEHNR, CDR2 FQNEAQ (reference sequence). CDR3 size: 13 residues. RNA, once extracted, was reverse transcribed into cDNA for use as the sequencing template. Sequenced by immunoSEQ multiplex PCR; TCRdb stores in-frame clones only, minus some. The data show about 34,000 clones, 55% seen once. The sample was NKG2D-high CD8+ T cells sorted from blood. V gene TRBV7-9 combines with J gene TRBJ2-7; possible D gene TRBD1, 6 bases. This clonotype was obtained from a human donor with alopecia areata. The CDR3 nucleotides read TGTGCCAGCAGCTTGCAGGGGTTCAACGAGCAGTACTTC. This codes for CASSLQGFNEQYF.